The clone carrying this TCR beta chain was recorded only once. Its antigen is undetermined. This record comes from a study of graft-versus-host responses after intestinal transplantation. Study-level information: Tacrolimus plus steroids were given to all recipients for about 3 years, preceded by anti-thymocyte globulin induction.

The assay was immunoSEQ multiplex PCR, and TCRdb's table has in-frame clones only and misses some. There are about 36,000 clones in the sample; around 94% occur only once, and 0.2% to 0.25% lies in the top ten. This sequence originates from a human donor who was the organ donor for an intestinal transplant. The sequences come from unstimulated CD4+ T cells sorted from spleen or lymph node cells, collected before transplant.

The chain's CDR3 is CASSRVGNNSPLHF. CDR3 nucleotide sequence: TGTGCCAGCAGCAGGGTGGGGAACAATTCACCCCTCCACTTT. V usage is TRBV27 and J usage is TRBJ1-6, with D maybe TRBD1 (5 bases). Per germline, CDR1 MNHEY and CDR2 SMNVEV (reference sequence). Trimming stripped 6 bases from V and 7 bases from J, with 13 bases between. The CDR3 has 14 residues.